The sequence of this TCR beta chain was determined in a study of blood T cell repertoires in COVID-19. About the research overall: Acute and convalescent COVID-19 samples came from the United States, Italy and Spain. T cells, B-cell-depleted T cells, or PBMCs supplied cDNA or gDNA.

Seattle-derived patients entered the study during active infection and were followed longitudinally. In the source study's methods: Estimation of nucleated cell counts relied on the amplification of reference gene primers. Assay: immunoSEQ multiplex PCR; the TCRdb copy retains only in-frame clones and omits some. V and J calls and clone size are copied from that table; D and trimming were computed from the DNA. The sample lists nearly 350,000 clones; more than 70% were seen once. This clonotype originated in a woman aged 70-85 years with COVID-19, enrolled during active disease. The sample was peripheral blood.

The CDR3 region has the DNA TGTGCCAGCAGTCCACTAGCGGGGGGGCCGAACCACGAGCAGTACTTC. Its protein is CASSPLAGGPNHEQYF. This chain joins TRBV27 and TRBJ2-7; TRBD2 matches 13 bases. CDR1 MNHEY and CDR2 SMNVEV come from the germline V gene (reference sequence). J gave up 5 bases and V 5 bases, and 9 bases lay outside the gene matches. This CDR3 is built from 16 residues.